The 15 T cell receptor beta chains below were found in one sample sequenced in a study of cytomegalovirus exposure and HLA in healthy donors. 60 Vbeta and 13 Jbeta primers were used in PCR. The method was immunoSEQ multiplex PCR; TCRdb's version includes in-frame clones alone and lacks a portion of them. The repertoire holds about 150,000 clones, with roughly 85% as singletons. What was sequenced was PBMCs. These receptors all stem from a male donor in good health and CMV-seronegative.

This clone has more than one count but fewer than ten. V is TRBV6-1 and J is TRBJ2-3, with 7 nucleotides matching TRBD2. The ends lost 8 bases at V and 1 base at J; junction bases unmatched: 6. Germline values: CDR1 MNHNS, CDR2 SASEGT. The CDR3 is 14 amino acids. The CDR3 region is CASGAGEGTDTQYF. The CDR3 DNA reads TGTGCCAGCGGGGCGGGAGAGGGCACAGATACGCAGTATTTT.

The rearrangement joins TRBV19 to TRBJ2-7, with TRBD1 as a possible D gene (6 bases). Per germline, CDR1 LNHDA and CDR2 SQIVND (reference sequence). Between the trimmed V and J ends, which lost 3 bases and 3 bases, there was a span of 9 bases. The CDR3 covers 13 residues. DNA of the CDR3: TGTGCCAGTAGTATGGCAGGGGTCTACGAGCAGTACTTC. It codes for CASSMAGVYEQYF.

In DNA form, the CDR3 reads TGTGCCAGCAGCCCCGACAGGGTATGGGATCAGCCCCAGCATTTT. Translated: CASSPDRVWDQPQHF. J is TRBJ1-5 and V is TRBV6-1, with 7 bases matching TRBD1. CDR1 MNHNS and CDR2 SASEGT come from the germline V gene. The trim removed 6 bases at V and 5 bases at J, leaving 10 bases unmatched. The CDR3 covers 15 residues.

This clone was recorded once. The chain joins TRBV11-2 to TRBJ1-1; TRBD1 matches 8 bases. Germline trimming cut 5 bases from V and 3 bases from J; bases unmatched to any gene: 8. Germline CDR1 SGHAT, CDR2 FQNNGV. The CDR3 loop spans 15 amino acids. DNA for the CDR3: TGTGCCAGCAGCCAGTACAGGGGGGGTGACACTGAAGCTTTCTTT. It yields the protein CASSQYRGGDTEAFF.

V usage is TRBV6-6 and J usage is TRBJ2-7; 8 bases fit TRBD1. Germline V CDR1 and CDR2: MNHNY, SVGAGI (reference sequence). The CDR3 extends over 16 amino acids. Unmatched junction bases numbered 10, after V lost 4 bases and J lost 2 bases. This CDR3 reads CASSFGTGGSAYEQYF. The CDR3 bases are TGTGCCAGCAGTTTTGGGACAGGTGGGAGCGCCTACGAGCAGTACTTC.

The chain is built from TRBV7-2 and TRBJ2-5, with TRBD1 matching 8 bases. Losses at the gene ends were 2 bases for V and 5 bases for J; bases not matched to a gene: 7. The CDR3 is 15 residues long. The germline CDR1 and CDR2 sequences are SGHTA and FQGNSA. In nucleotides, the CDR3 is TGTGCCAGCAGCTTAACCCAGGGGGCTAGGGAGACCCAGTACTTC. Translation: CASSLTQGARETQYF.

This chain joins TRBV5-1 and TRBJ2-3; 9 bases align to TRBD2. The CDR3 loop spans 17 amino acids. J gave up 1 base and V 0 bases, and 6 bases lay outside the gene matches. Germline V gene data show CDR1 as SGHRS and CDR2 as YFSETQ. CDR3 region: CASSLARERGGTDTQYF. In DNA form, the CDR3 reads TGCGCCAGCAGCTTGGCCCGTGAGCGGGGGGGCACAGATACGCAGTATTTT.

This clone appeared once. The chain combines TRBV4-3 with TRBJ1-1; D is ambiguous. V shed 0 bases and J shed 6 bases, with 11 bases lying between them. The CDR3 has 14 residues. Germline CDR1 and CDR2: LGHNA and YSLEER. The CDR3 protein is CASSQDLGSAEAFF. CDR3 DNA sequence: TGCGCCAGCAGCCAAGACCTCGGGTCGGCTGAAGCTTTCTTT.

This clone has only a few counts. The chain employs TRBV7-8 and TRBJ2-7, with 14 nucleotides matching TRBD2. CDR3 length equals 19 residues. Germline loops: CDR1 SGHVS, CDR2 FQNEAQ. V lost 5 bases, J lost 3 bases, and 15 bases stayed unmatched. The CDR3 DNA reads TGTGCCAGCAGCCCCTCGGCCGGGACTAGCGGGAGACTTTTCTACGAGCAGTACTTC. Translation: CASSPSAGTSGRLFYEQYF.

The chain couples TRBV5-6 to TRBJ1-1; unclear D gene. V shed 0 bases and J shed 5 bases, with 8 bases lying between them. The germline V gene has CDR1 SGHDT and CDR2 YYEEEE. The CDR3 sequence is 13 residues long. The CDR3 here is CASSLGRWTEAFF. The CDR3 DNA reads TGTGCCAGCAGCTTGGGCAGATGGACTGAAGCTTTCTTT.

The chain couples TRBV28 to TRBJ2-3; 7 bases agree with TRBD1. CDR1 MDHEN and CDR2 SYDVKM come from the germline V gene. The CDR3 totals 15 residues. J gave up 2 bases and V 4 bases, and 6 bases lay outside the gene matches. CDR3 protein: CASSYRGGNTDTQYF. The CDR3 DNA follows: TGTGCCAGCAGTTACAGGGGTGGGAACACAGATACGCAGTATTTT.

This CDR3 reads CASSVMTGRYTEAFF. In nucleotides, the CDR3 is TGTGCCAGCAGCGTAATGACAGGGCGGTACACTGAAGCTTTCTTT. V usage is TRBV5-5 and J usage is TRBJ1-1; TRBD1 matches 7 bases. Trimming took 4 bases from V and 3 from J; bases not matched to a gene: 9. The CDR3 runs to 15 residues. From germline, CDR1 is SGHKS and CDR2 YYEKEE (reference sequence). Together with reference TRBV5-5 and TRBJ1-1, the CDR3 gives the full variable domain: DAGVTQSPTHLIKTRGQQVTLRCSPISGHKSVSWYQQVLGQGPQFIFQYYEKEERGRGNFPDRFSARQFPNYSSELNVNALLLGDSALYLCASSVMTGRYTEAFFGQGTRLTVV.

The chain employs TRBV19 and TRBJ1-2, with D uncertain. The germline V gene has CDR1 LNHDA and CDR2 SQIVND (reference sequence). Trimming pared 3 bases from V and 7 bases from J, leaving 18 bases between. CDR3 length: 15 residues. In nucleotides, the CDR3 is TGTGCCAGTAGTATCGTTTACCTATTAGCGGGTGGCTACACCTTC. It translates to CASSIVYLLAGGYTF.

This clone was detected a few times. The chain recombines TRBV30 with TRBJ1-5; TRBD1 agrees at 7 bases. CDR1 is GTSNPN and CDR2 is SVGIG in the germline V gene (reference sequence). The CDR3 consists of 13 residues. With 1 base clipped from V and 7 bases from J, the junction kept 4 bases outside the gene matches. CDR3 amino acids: CAWSGGGWQPQHF. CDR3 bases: TGTGCCTGGAGTGGAGGGGGCTGGCAGCCCCAGCATTTT.

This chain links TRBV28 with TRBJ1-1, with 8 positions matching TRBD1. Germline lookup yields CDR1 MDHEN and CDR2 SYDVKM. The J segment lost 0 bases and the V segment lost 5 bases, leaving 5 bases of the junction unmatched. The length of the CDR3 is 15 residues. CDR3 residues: CASSMTGVLNTEAFF. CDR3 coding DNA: TGTGCCAGCAGTATGACAGGGGTTCTGAACACTGAAGCTTTCTTT.